This section outlines one T cell receptor (beta chain) sequence together with its context. What it recognizes is unknown. Synthesis of TCR beta cDNA relied on 5'RACE template switching carrying UMIs. TCRdb re-called the 5' RACE reads and shows each CDR3 protein once, DNA omitted. This sample's table has roughly 380,000 distinct CDR3 sequences. This specimen comes from a study of T cells expressing NK-cell markers. Study-wide findings and caveats: Dominant NKG2C+ clonotype frequencies of about 1.0-8% of CD8+ T cells were measured in over 5 donors. In four donors, these clonotypes also led the CD3+CD56-NKG2C+ fraction.

CDR3 size: 16 residues. Per the germline V gene, CDR1 is SGHRS and CDR2 is YFSETQ. The sequencing sample was made of blood T cells: a sorted CD56 or NKG2C T cell subset, CD4+ or CD8+ T cells, or bulk PBMC T cells (not recorded which). The source is a man aged 18-75 years in good health. This chain uses TRBV5-1 with TRBJ1-1; TCRdb outputs TRBD1, but without DNA this stays unchecked. The CDR3 region is CASSLSPRQINTEAFF.